This T cell receptor beta chain was sequenced for a study of siplizumab effects on memory and regulatory T cells. Whole-study findings and limits: Contribution to the alloresponse seemed major for naive T cells, which also seemed more diverse than memory cells.

Some clones are missing from TCRdb's copy, which holds only in-frame ones; the method was immunoSEQ multiplex PCR. Of approximately 100,000 clones in the sample, 90% to 95% were seen once. The germline CDR1 and CDR2 sequences are SNHLY and FYNNEI. The CDR3 contains 17 residues. J was trimmed by 3 bases and V by 6 bases; bases with no gene match: 11. On this clone: What it recognizes is unknown.

Sequenced: Tregs sorted from blood. This sequence originates from a human donor in good health. The chain carries TRBV2 and TRBJ1-4; TRBD1 aligns across 9 bases. In DNA form, the CDR3 reads TGTGCCAGCAGGGACAGGGGATTCGGTTCGGCTAATGAAAAACTGTTTTTT. Protein: CASRDRGFGSANEKLFF.